Listed below are T cell receptor beta chains from one sample, sequenced in a study of shared clonotypes between healthy human individuals. This table comes from immunoSEQ multiplex PCR, and its TCRdb copy is limited to in-frame clones, with some not included. The sample shows some 2 million clones, over 85% of them seen only once. The sample consisted of naive CD4+ T cells sorted from blood. These receptors came from a man aged 18 to 29 in good health. The CDR3 runs from the conserved cysteine through the conserved F or W. Fields, in order: D gene, V gene, clone size, J gene, CDR3 DNA, CDR3 protein. D genes are given only for firm matches. Not every row has a clone size; where given, it reads once, few, many or a size class.

TRBD2,TRBV5-8,.,TRBJ2-6,TGTGCCTCACAGCTAGCGGGAGTTGGTGGGGCCAACGTCCTGACTTTC,CASQLAGVGGANVLTF
.,TRBV5-6,once,TRBJ2-3,TGTGCCAGCAGCTTGGGTAAAGCGGGCCCAGATACGCAGTATTTT,CASSLGKAGPDTQYF
.,TRBV13,.,TRBJ2-6,TGTGCCAGCAGTTCTAGGTTCGGGGCCAACGTCCTGACTTTC,CASSSRFGANVLTF
TRBD1,TRBV5-6,.,TRBJ2-7,TGTGCCAGCAGACCTCTGGGACAGGGTTTTGGCGAGCAGTACTTC,CASRPLGQGFGEQYF
.,TRBV6-5,.,TRBJ2-4,TGTGCCAGCAGTTTAATAGGCCCCGGCGCCAACATTCAGTACTTC,CASSLIGPGANIQYF
.,TRBV4-1,.,TRBJ1-5,TGCGCCAGCAGCCTATTACAGACTCCATCCAATCAGCCCCAGCATTTT,CASSLLQTPSNQPQHF
TRBD1,TRBV19,.,TRBJ2-1,TGTGCCAGTAGTATTAGGGACAGGGAATACAATGAGCAGTTCTTC,CASSIRDREYNEQFF
TRBD1,TRBV18,.,TRBJ2-7,TGTGCCAGCTCACCCAGACCGGGACAGGGGGGCAAGGAGCAGTACTTC,CASSPRPGQGGKEQYF
.,TRBV12-1,.,TRBJ2-5,TGTGCCAGCAGCCCAAGCAGGGCAAAGTACCAAGAGACCCAGTACTTC,CASSPSRAKYQETQYF
TRBD1,TRBV7-9,.,TRBJ2-3,TGTGCCAGCAGCTTAGGCGCAGGGGGAGACCAAGGCGCAGATACGCAGTATTTT,CASSLGAGGDQGADTQYF
.,TRBV5-1,.,TRBJ2-7,TGCGCCAGCAGCCCGAAGGGACTTGAAGAGTACGAGCAGTACTTC,CASSPKGLEEYEQYF
TRBD2,TRBV7-8,.,TRBJ2-7,TGTGCCAGCAGGAGCATGGTGGCGGGAGCGGGATACGAGCAGTACTTC,CASRSMVAGAGYEQYF
.,TRBV6-6,.,TRBJ2-3,TGTGCCAGCAGTTACCTCTTGAATACGCAGTATTTT,CASSYLLNTQYF
.,TRBV28,.,TRBJ2-2,TGTGCCAGCAGTTCCCCCCGCAAGACGAACACCGGGGAGCTGTTTTTT,CASSSPRKTNTGELFF
.,TRBV2,.,TRBJ1-2,TGTGCCAGCAGTGAATTCGTCGCTGGCTACACCTTC,CASSEFVAGYTF
TRBD1,TRBV5-8,.,TRBJ2-2,TGTGCCAGCAGCTACTCGGACAGGGCTGGTACCGGGGAGCTGTTTTTT,CASSYSDRAGTGELFF
.,TRBV27,.,TRBJ2-6,TGTGCCAGCAGTTTCTCGGCAGCTAGCCCCTCCTCTGGGGCCAACGTCCTGACTTTC,CASSFSAASPSSGANVLTF
.,TRBV6-5,.,TRBJ1-2,TGTGCCAGCAGACCCGACCAGGTGAAGGGCTACACCTTC,CASRPDQVKGYTF
TRBD1,TRBV5-1,.,TRBJ2-3,TGCGCCAGCAGCCCTCGGTCGGGACAGGGTACAGATACGCAGTATTTT,CASSPRSGQGTDTQYF
TRBD1,TRBV7-2,.,TRBJ2-1,TGTGCCAGCAGCCTTGGACAGGGATCCTACAATGAGCAGTTCTTC,CASSLGQGSYNEQFF
.,TRBV28,once,TRBJ1-2,TGTGCCAGCATCGATACAGGGCTTATCTATGGCTACACCTTC,CASIDTGLIYGYTF
.,TRBV30,once,TRBJ2-2,TGTGCCTGGAGTGTACAAGGCACCGGGGAGCTGTTTTTT,CAWSVQGTGELFF
TRBD2,TRBV2,.,TRBJ2-3,TGTGCCAGCAACCCTCAGGGGGGACTAGCGGGGATGGAGTATTTT,CASNPQGGLAGMEYF
TRBD1,TRBV30,.,TRBJ2-1,TGTGCCTGGAGTCAGGGGACAGTCCGACAGCAGTTCTTC,CAWSQGTVRQQFF
TRBD1,TRBV5-6,.,TRBJ2-7,TGTGCCAGCACCCCTGGGGGACAGTATCGCTCTAGCGAGCAGTACTTC,CASTPGGQYRSSEQYF
.,TRBV18,.,TRBJ1-1,TGTGCCAGCTCACCTGGACCGCTACAGGGTCGAACTGAAGCTTTCTTT,CASSPGPLQGRTEAFF
.,TRBV5-1,once,TRBJ2-3,TGCGCCAGCAGCCCCCAATGGAGCCCCACAGATACGCAGTATTTT,CASSPQWSPTDTQYF
TRBD1,TRBV6-5,.,TRBJ2-5,TGTGCCAGCAGTAGGGGGCCAGAGACCCAGTACTTC,CASSRGPETQYF
.,TRBV7-9,.,TRBJ2-7,TGTGCCAGCAGCTTTTTAGAGGAGTACGAGCAGTACTTC,CASSFLEEYEQYF
TRBD1,TRBV5-1,.,TRBJ1-2,TGCGCCAGCAGCGCCCGGACAGGGGGCGGAGGCTACACCTTC,CASSARTGGGGYTF
TRBD2,TRBV6-6,.,TRBJ2-7,TGTGCCAGCAGGGCTAGCGGGACGTTTGAGCAGTACTTC,CASRASGTFEQYF
.,TRBV11-2,.,TRBJ2-3,TGTGCCAGCAGCGAGGGATCCGCAGATACGCAGTATTTT,CASSEGSADTQYF
TRBD1,TRBV6-5,.,TRBJ1-4,TGTGCCAGCAGTTGGGACAGGAGTAATGAAAAACTGTTTTTT,CASSWDRSNEKLFF
TRBD1,TRBV6-5,.,TRBJ1-2,TGTGCCAGCAATAGAAAGGGACAGCACTATGGCTACACCTTC,CASNRKGQHYGYTF
.,TRBV6-1,.,TRBJ1-1,TGTGCCAGTGCTCTTGAAGACAGTAACACTGAAGCTTTCTTT,CASALEDSNTEAFF
.,TRBV6-6,once,TRBJ2-2,TGTGCCAGCAGTTCCCTACAAGCCACCGGGGAGCTGTTTTTT,CASSSLQATGELFF
TRBD2,TRBV6-6,.,TRBJ2-3,TGTGCCAGCGTGCGGCGGGGGGGAGCAGATACGCAGTATTTT,CASVRRGGADTQYF